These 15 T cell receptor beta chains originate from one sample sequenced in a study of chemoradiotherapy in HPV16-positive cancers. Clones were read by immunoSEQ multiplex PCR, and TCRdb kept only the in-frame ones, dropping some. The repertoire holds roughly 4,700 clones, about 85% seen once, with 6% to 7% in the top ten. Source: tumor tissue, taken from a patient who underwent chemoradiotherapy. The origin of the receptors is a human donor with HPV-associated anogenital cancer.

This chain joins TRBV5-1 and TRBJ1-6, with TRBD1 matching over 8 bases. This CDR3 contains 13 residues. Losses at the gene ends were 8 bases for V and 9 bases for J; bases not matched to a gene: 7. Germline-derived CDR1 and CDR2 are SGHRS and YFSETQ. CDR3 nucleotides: TGCGCCAGTCGGACAGGGTCAAGTTCACCCCTCCACTTT. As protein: CASRTGSSSPLHF.

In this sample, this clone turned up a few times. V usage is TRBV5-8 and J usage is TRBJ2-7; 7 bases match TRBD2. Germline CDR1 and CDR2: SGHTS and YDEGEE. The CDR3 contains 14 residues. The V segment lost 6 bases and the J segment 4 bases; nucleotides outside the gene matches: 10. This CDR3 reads CASTPLIAGYEQYF. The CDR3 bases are TGTGCCAGCACCCCGTTGATAGCGGGTTACGAGCAGTACTTC.

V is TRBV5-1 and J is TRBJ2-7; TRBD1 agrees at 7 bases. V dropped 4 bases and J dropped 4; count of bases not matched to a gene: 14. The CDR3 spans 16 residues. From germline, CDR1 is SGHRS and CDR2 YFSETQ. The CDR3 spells CASSPGVPGQTYEQYF. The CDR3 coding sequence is TGCGCCAGCAGCCCCGGGGTACCGGGACAGACATACGAGCAGTACTTC.

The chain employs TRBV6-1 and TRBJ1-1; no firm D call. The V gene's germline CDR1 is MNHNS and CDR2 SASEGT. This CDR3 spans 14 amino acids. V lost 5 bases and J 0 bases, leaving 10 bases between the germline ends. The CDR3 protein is CASSSFALNTEAFF. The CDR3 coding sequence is TGTGCCAGCAGTAGCTTCGCCCTGAACACTGAAGCTTTCTTT.

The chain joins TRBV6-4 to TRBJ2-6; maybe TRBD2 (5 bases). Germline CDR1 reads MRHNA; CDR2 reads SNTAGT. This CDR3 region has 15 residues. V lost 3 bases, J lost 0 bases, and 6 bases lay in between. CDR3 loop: CASSDGSSGANVLTF. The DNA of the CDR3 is TGTGCCAGCAGTGATGGGAGCTCTGGGGCCAACGTCCTGACTTTC.

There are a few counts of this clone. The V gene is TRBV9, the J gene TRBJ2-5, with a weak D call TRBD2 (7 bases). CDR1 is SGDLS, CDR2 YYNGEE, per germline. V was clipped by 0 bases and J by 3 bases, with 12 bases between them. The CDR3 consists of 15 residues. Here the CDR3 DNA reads TGTGCCAGCAGCGTAGGGGCGGGGGCAAAAGAGACCCAGTACTTC. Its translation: CASSVGAGAKETQYF.

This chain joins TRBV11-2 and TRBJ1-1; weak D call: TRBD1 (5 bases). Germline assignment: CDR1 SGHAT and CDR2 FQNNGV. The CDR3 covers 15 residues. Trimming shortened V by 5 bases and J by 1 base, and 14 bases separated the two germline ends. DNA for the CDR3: TGTGCCAGCAGCCCGGCGGGGCGTCCGAACACTGAAGCTTTCTTT. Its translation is CASSPAGRPNTEAFF.

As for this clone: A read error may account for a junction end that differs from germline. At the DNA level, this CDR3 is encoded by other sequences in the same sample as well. In DNA, the CDR3 is TGTGCCAGCAGTTTTACCGGGACAGGGGGCAGCTACACCTTT. It codes for CASSFTGTGGSYTF. The chain uses TRBV27 and TRBJ1-2; TRBD1 agrees at 12 bases. The CDR3 length is 14 residues. Germline values: CDR1 MNHEY, CDR2 SMNVEV (reference sequence).

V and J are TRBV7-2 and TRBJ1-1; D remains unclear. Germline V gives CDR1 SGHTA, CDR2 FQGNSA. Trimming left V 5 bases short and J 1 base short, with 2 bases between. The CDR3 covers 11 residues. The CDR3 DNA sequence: TGTGCCAGCAGCGAGAACACTGAAGCTTTCTTT. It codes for CASSENTEAFF.

As DNA, the CDR3 is TGTGCCAGTAACCGGGGGGACAGGCGGGACACCGGGGAGCTGTTTTTT. As protein: CASNRGDRRDTGELFF. The rearrangement links TRBV19 to TRBJ2-2; D possibly corresponds to TRBD1 (8 bases). The germline V and J ends were trimmed by 7 bases and 3 bases, with 18 bases remaining between them. CDR1 is LNHDA and CDR2 is SQIVND in the germline V gene (reference sequence). CDR3 length: 16 amino acids.

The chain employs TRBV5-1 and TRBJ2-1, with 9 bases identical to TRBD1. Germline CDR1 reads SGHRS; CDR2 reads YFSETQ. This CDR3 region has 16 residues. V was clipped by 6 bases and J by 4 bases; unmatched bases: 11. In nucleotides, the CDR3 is TGCGCCAGCACCTTATCCGGGACAGGGAATTACAATGAGCAGTTCTTC. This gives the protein CASTLSGTGNYNEQFF.

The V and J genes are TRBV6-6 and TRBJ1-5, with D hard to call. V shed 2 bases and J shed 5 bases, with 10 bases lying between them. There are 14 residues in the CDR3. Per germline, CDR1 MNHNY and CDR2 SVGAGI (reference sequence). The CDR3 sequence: CASSYSRADQPQHF. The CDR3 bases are TGTGCCAGCAGTTACAGTAGGGCAGATCAGCCCCAGCATTTT.

CDR3 nucleotide sequence: TGTGCCAGCTCACCCCAGACAGGGAAGGATCAGCCCCAGCATTTT. This encodes CASSPQTGKDQPQHF. V usage is TRBV18 and J usage is TRBJ1-5, with 7 nucleotides matching TRBD1. CDR1 is KGHSH and CDR2 is LQKENI in the germline V gene. J gave up 5 bases and V 3 bases, and 7 bases lay outside the gene matches. The CDR3 consists of 15 residues.

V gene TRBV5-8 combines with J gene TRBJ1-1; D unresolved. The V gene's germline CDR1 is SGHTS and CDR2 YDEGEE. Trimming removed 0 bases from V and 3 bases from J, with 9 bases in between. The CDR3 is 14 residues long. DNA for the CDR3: TGTGCCAGCAGCTTGGTAAGGTGGGACACTGAAGCTTTCTTT. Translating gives CASSLVRWDTEAFF.

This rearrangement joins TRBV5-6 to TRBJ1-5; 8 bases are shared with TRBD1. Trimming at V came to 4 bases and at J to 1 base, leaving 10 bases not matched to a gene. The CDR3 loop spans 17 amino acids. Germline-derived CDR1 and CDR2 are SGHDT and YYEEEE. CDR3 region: CASSLWTGIQSNQPQHF. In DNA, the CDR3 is TGTGCCAGCAGCCTATGGACAGGGATCCAAAGCAATCAGCCCCAGCATTTT.